The TCR beta chain under discussion was sequenced for a study of cytotoxic CD8 clonotypes in ibrutinib-treated CLL. The study's findings and limits: Clonality increased at ibrutinib response, then returned toward baseline at progression. Contraction or stability on treatment characterized the public clonotypes, which were uncommon.

The CDR3 sequence is 16 residues long. As for this clone: Its antigen remains unknown.

Libraries were prepared by immunoSEQ multiplex PCR; TCRdb keeps only in-frame clonotypes and omits some of them. The sample shows approximately 120,000 clones, around 80% of them seen only once. The starting material was PBMCs, obtained after 24 months of ibrutinib treatment. The receptor's source is a human donor with chronic lymphocytic leukemia. The V call is TRBV21-1, the J call TRBJ1-1. TRBV21-1 has pseudogene status. This chain's CDR3 is CASSKGGGGLDTEAFF. The CDR3 DNA is TGTGCCAGCAGCAAAGGGGGAGGGGGACTTGACACTGAAGCTTTCTTT.